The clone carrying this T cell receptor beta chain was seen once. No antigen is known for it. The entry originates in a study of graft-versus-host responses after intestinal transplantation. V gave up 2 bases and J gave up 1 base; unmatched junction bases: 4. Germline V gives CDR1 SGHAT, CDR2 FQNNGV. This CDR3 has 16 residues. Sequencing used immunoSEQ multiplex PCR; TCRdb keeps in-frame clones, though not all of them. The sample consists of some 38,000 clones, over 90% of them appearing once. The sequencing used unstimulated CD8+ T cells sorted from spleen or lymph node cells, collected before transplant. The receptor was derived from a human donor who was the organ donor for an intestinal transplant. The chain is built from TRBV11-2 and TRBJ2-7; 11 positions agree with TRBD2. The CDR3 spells CASSLWASGRSYEQYF. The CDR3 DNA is TGTGCCAGCAGCTTATGGGCTAGCGGGAGGTCCTACGAGCAGTACTTC.